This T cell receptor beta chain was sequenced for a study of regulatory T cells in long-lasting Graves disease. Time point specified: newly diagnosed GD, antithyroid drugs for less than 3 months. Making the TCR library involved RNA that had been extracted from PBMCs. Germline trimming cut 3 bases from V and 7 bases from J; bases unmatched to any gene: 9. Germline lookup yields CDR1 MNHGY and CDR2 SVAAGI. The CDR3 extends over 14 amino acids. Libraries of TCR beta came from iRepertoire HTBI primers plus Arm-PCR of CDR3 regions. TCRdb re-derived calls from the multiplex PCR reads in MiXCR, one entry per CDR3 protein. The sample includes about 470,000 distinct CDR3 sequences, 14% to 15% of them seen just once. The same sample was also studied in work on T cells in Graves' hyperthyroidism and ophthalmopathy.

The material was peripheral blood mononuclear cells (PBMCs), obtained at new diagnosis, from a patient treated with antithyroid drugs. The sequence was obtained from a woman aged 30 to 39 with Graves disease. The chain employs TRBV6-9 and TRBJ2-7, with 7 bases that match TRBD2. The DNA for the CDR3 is TGTGCCAGCAGTTACACCAGCGGGACGGGGGAGCAGTACTTC. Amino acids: CASSYTSGTGEQYF.